The 2 T cell receptor beta chains below come from one sample, sequenced in a study of cytomegalovirus exposure and HLA in healthy donors. Repertoires were generated with immunoSEQ multiplex PCR, while TCRdb's copy carries only in-frame clones and drops some. The data show approximately 200,000 clones, with around nine tenths seen just once and 1.1% held by the top ten. Material for sequencing was PBMCs. These receptors were obtained from a woman under 30 in good health and CMV-seronegative.

This chain links TRBV28 with TRBJ1-3, with 9 positions matching TRBD1. Germline V gene lookup returns CDR1 MDHEN and CDR2 SYDVKM. Trimming took 6 bases from V and 1 from J; bases not matched to a gene: 7. The CDR3 spans 16 residues. The DNA of the CDR3 is TGTGCCAGCAGACTTGCCGGGACAGGGTCTGGAAACACCATATATTTT. This translates into CASRLAGTGSGNTIYF.

The gene calls are TRBV12-5 and TRBJ2-4, with 7 bases matching TRBD2. The CDR3 runs to 11 residues. Germline assignment: CDR1 LGHNT and CDR2 FRNRAP. With 8 bases clipped from V and 7 bases from J, the junction kept 2 bases outside the gene matches. The CDR3, as DNA: TGTGCTAGTCGCGGGAGCAACATTCAGTACTTC. Its protein product is CASRGSNIQYF.